This T cell receptor (beta chain) originates from a study of shared T cell receptors in the human thymus. The V gene end was trimmed by 1 base and the J gene end by 7 bases; junction bases not matched to a gene: 5. In germline, CDR1 is KGHSH, CDR2 LQKENI. There are 15 residues in the CDR3. TCRdb's copy holds only in-frame clones and misses some; the assay was immunoSEQ multiplex PCR. In the table there are hundreds of thousands of clones, 80% to 90% of which are singletons. These data were likewise used in another study, on human thymus T cells. As reported in that work: The donor group consisted of healthy Finnish infants who were having corrective surgery for congenital heart defects. From resections taken during corrective heart surgery, the thymus tissue was obtained.

The sequence derives from a boy under three years old with a congenital heart defect. The source material was thymocytes. The chain joins TRBV18 to TRBJ2-1, with TRBD2 matching 9 bases. CDR3 nucleotides: TGTGCCAGCTCACCACGGCTAGCGGGGCTTAATGAGCAGTTCTTC. This sequence encodes CASSPRLAGLNEQFF.